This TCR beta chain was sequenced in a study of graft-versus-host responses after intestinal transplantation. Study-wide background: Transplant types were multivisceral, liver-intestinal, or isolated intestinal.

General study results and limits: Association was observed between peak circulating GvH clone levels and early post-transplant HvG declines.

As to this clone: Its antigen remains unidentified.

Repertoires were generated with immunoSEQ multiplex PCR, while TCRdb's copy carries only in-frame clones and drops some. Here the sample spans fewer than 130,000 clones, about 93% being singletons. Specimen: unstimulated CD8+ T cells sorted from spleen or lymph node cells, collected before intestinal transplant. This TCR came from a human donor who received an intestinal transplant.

The CDR3 bases are TGTGCCAGCAGTGAAGGTGGAGTCGGGGATACGCAGTATTTT. Protein sequence: CASSEGGVGDTQYF. This chain joins TRBV2 and TRBJ2-3; D gene ambiguous. CDR1 is SNHLY, CDR2 FYNNEI, per germline. V was cut by 1 base and J by 6 bases, with 11 bases left in between. This CDR3 comprises 14 residues.